A selection of T cell receptor beta chains follows, all from one sample in a study of cytomegalovirus exposure and HLA in healthy donors. Sequencing used immunoSEQ multiplex PCR; TCRdb keeps in-frame clones, though not all of them. The sample yields 130,000 or so clones, approximately 77% seen once. The sample consisted of PBMCs. These receptors came from a woman in her thirties or forties in good health and CMV-seronegative. Both conserved end residues are part of each CDR3. The D gene is left open where the match is weak. Some rows mark clone size as missing; the rest say once, few, many or name a class of expanded clone.

>TRBV5-6|TRBD1|TRBJ2-7|NA
TGTGCCAGCACGGGGGACAGGGATAAGTCATACGAGCAGTACTTC
CASTGDRDKSYEQYF
>TRBV6-6|NA|TRBJ2-7|NA
TGTGCCAGCAGTTACGGCGCAGGGCTAAAGTCCTACGAGCAGTACTTC
CASSYGAGLKSYEQYF
>TRBV6-4|TRBD1|TRBJ2-7|NA
TGTGCCAGCAAATCAGAACGGGACAGGGATGACGAGCAGTACTTC
CASKSERDRDDEQYF
>TRBV4-3|NA|TRBJ1-4|NA
TGCGCCAGCAGCCAAGCGCAGGGGTTTGCAACTAATGAAAAACTGTTTTTT
CASSQAQGFATNEKLFF
>TRBV15|NA|TRBJ1-1|NA
TGTGCCACCAGCAAGCCGGGGGAAACAAATATGGATGAAGCTTTCTTT
CATSKPGETNMDEAFF
>TRBV5-4|NA|TRBJ2-5|NA
TGTGCCAGCAGCTTGGGCAGTCAAGAGACCCAGTACTTC
CASSLGSQETQYF
>TRBV18|NA|TRBJ2-7|NA
TGTGCCAGCTCACAGGACACAAAGGAGCAGTACTTC
CASSQDTKEQYF
>TRBV10-3|NA|TRBJ2-5|NA
TGTGCCATCAGTGAGTCAGGACAGTTTAGGCAGACCCAGTACTTC
CAISESGQFRQTQYF
>TRBV29-1|NA|TRBJ2-7|NA
TGCAGCGTAAGGAGGGATGGACAAAACGAGCAGTACTTC
CSVRRDGQNEQYF
>TRBV4-1|TRBD1|TRBJ1-4|few
TGCGCCAGCAGCATGGTGGGACAGGGCGAAGAAAAACTGTTTTTT
CASSMVGQGEEKLFF
>TRBV6-5|TRBD1|TRBJ1-2|few
TGTGCCAGCAGTCGGGACAGAACTAACTATGGCTACACCTTC
CASSRDRTNYGYTF
>TRBV9|NA|TRBJ1-1|NA
TGTGCCAGCAGCGTAACGGCTAGCACCGAAGCTTTCTTT
CASSVTASTEAFF
>TRBV19|TRBD2|TRBJ2-3|NA
TGTGCCAGTAGTATCGGACTAGCGGGGCCCACAGATACGCAGTATTTT
CASSIGLAGPTDTQYF
>TRBV7-9|NA|TRBJ1-2|NA
TGTGCCAGCAGCTTAGGCGGATACTATGGCTACACCTTC
CASSLGGYYGYTF
>TRBV5-4|NA|TRBJ1-2|NA
TGTGCCAGCAGCTTCCGACAGGTAGCAAGTGGCTACACCTTC
CASSFRQVASGYTF
>TRBV29-1|NA|TRBJ2-7|NA
TGCAGCGCAGAGACTAACTCCTACGAGCAGTACTTC
CSAETNSYEQYF
>TRBV7-6|NA|TRBJ1-1|few
TGTGCCAGCAGCTTTAGTGAGGGCGGGGGAGATGAAGCTTTCTTT
CASSFSEGGGDEAFF
>TRBV7-2|TRBD1|TRBJ2-1|once
TGTGCCAGCAGCTTACAGGGGATGGGACAGGACTACAATGAGCAGTTCTTC
CASSLQGMGQDYNEQFF
>TRBV5-4|TRBD1|TRBJ1-3|NA
TGTGCCAGCAGCTCGGGACAGGTAAAGGGAAACACCATATATTTT
CASSSGQVKGNTIYF
>TRBV5-1|TRBD2|TRBJ2-2|NA
TGCGCCAGCAGCTTGAAGGGACTAGCGGGGGAAGGGAACACCGGGGAGCTGTTTTTT
CASSLKGLAGEGNTGELFF
>TRBV5-4|NA|TRBJ2-5|NA
TGTGCCAGCAGCCCGGCGGGGTGGGGGTCCCCAGAGACCCAGTACTTC
CASSPAGWGSPETQYF
>TRBV28|TRBD1|TRBJ1-1|NA
TGTGCCAGCGGAATAGGGGGCGCGGGGAACACTGAAGCTTTCTTT
CASGIGGAGNTEAFF
>TRBV28|NA|TRBJ1-5|NA
TGTGCCAGCAGTTTCGACAGTAATCAGCCCCAGCATTTT
CASSFDSNQPQHF
>TRBV12-5|TRBD1|TRBJ1-5|NA
TGTGCTAGTGGGACAGGACAGGGAAAACAGCCCCAGCATTTT
CASGTGQGKQPQHF
>TRBV28|TRBD1|TRBJ2-4|NA
TGTGCCAGCACATTGACAGGACAGGGGACCATTCAGTACTTC
CASTLTGQGTIQYF
>TRBV19|TRBD2|TRBJ2-1|NA
TGTGCCAGTAGGGTTAGCGGGGGGGCCCCCTACAATGAGCAGTTCTTC
CASRVSGGAPYNEQFF
>TRBV6-6|NA|TRBJ2-7|NA
TGTGCCAGCAGGCCACAGTCCCCGAGCTCCTACGAGCAGTACTTC
CASRPQSPSSYEQYF
>TRBV7-8|NA|TRBJ2-1|NA
TGTGCCAGCAGCCATACTAGTCGTGAGCAGTTCTTC
CASSHTSREQFF
>TRBV18|NA|TRBJ1-5|NA
TGTGCCAGCTCTCCGGGACATCCCAAAAATCAGCCCCAGCATTTT
CASSPGHPKNQPQHF
>TRBV2|TRBD1|TRBJ1-5|few
TGTGCCAGCACAGGACAGGAGCTCCCCAATCAGCCCCAGCATTTT
CASTGQELPNQPQHF
>TRBV4-1|TRBD1|TRBJ2-1|NA
TGCGCCAGCAGCCAAGATGCAGGGACAGGGGGCTACAATGAGCAGTTCTTC
CASSQDAGTGGYNEQFF
>TRBV2|TRBD1|TRBJ2-7|NA
TGTGCCAGCAGTGGGGGGACAGGGAGGGGGTCCCGGTCCTACGAGCAGTACTTC
CASSGGTGRGSRSYEQYF
>TRBV7-6|NA|TRBJ2-7|NA
TGTGCCAGCAGCGGGAGGTCAGGGTCCTACGAGCAGTACTTC
CASSGRSGSYEQYF
>TRBV5-4|TRBD1|TRBJ1-4|NA
TGTGCCAGCAGCCACGGGGACAGGTCTAATGAAAAACTGTTTTTT
CASSHGDRSNEKLFF
>TRBV7-6|NA|TRBJ2-1|NA
TGTGCCAGCAGCCTGACTCCGGGTGAGCAGTTCTTC
CASSLTPGEQFF
>TRBV9|NA|TRBJ1-3|once
TGTGCCAGCAGCCCCTCCCGGGGAAACACCATATATTTT
CASSPSRGNTIYF
>TRBV4-1|TRBD2|TRBJ2-7|NA
TGCGCCAGCAGCCAAGATAGGGCTAGCGGGATCTCCTACGAGCAGTACTTC
CASSQDRASGISYEQYF
>TRBV9|TRBD1|TRBJ2-2|NA
TGTGCCAGCAGCGTTGACCCCGACAGGGGCGGGCTGTTTTTT
CASSVDPDRGGLFF
>TRBV15|TRBD1|TRBJ2-4|NA
TGTGCCACCAGCAGAATAACAGGGGGAAACATTCAGTACTTC
CATSRITGGNIQYF
>TRBV5-1|NA|TRBJ1-2|NA
TGCGCCAGCAGCTTGGAAAGCTTAGCCTATGGCTACACCTTC
CASSLESLAYGYTF
>TRBV7-5|NA|TRBJ2-2|NA
TGTGCCGACAGGGGACGTGGGGAGCGGGGGAACACCGGGGAGCTGTTTTTT
CADRGRGERGNTGELFF
>TRBV12-5|NA|TRBJ2-5|NA
TGTGCTAGTGGTAGGGAGGTGCAAGAGACCCAGTACTTC
CASGREVQETQYF
>TRBV5-1|TRBD1|TRBJ1-1|few
TGCGCCAGCAGCTTCACAGGGGAGGTGGGTAACACTGAAGCTTTCTTT
CASSFTGEVGNTEAFF